What follows describes a single TCR beta chain. The germline V gene encodes CDR1 KGHSH and CDR2 LQKENI. The J segment lost 7 bases and the V segment lost 1 base, leaving 10 bases of the junction unmatched. The CDR3 sequence is 15 residues long. In the authors' methods: How many nucleated cells were present was estimated from reference gene primer amplification. Assay: immunoSEQ multiplex PCR; the TCRdb copy retains only in-frame clones and omits some. V and J calls and clone size are as listed in that table; D and trimming were resolved from the DNA. The repertoire includes fewer than 350,000 clones, roughly 86% of them detected once, and about 2.2% sits in the top ten. These data belong to a study of blood T cell repertoires in COVID-19. Whole-study context: PBMCs, B-cell-depleted T cells, or T cells provided the cDNA or gDNA that made up the material.

Sequenced input: peripheral blood. The gene calls are TRBV18 and TRBJ2-7; 7 bases line up with TRBD1. This receptor was identified in a woman in her twenties or thirties who had recovered from COVID-19. CDR3 in amino acids: CASSPRQGLGEEQYF. CDR3 nucleotide sequence: TGTGCCAGCTCACCACGACAGGGTCTCGGGGAGGAGCAGTACTTC. Using reference TRBV18 and TRBJ2-7 for the parts outside the CDR3, the full variable domain is NAGVMQNPRHLVRRRGQEARLRCSPMKGHSHVYWYRQLPEEGLKFMVYLQKENIIDESGMPKERFSAEFPKEGPSILRIQQVVRGDSAAYFCASSPRQGLGEEQYFGPGTRLTVT.